The 28 T cell receptor beta chains reported below all come from one sample, sequenced in a study of blood T cell repertoires in COVID-19. The method was immunoSEQ multiplex PCR; TCRdb's version includes in-frame clones alone and lacks a portion of them. The table has some 50,000 clones, about 83% seen once. Material: peripheral blood. The receptor source for this set is a human donor in a cohort sampled during active COVID-19.

The rearrangement uses TRBV19 and TRBJ2-1; tentative D call: TRBD1 (6 bases). Germline V gene sequence: CDR1 LNHDA, CDR2 SQIVND (reference sequence). Trimming pared 3 bases from V and 7 bases from J, leaving 19 bases between. The CDR3 sequence is 16 residues long. The DNA for the CDR3 is TGTGCCAGTAGTATTCCCCGACAGGACGCGAAGAATGAGCAGTTCTTC. It translates to CASSIPRQDAKNEQFF. Complete variable domain (other parts from reference TRBV19 and TRBJ2-1): DGGITQSPKYLFRKEGQNVTLSCEQNLNHDAMYWYRQDPGQGLRLIYYSQIVNDFQKGDIAEGYSVSREKKESFPLTVTSAQKNPTAFYLCASSIPRQDAKNEQFFGPGTRLTVL.

The chain is built from TRBV2 and TRBJ1-5; D is unclear. V was cut by 8 bases and J by 0 bases, with 8 bases left in between. Germline V gene data show CDR1 as SNHLY and CDR2 as FYNNEI. CDR3 length: 13 amino acids. The CDR3 DNA reads TGTGCCAGCGCAACAGATAGCAATCAGCCCCAGCATTTT. Translation gives CASATDSNQPQHF.

The chain carries TRBV28 and TRBJ2-2; 11 bases are a match to TRBD2. J lost 5 bases, V lost 6 bases, and 2 bases had no gene match. Germline CDR1 reads MDHEN; CDR2 reads SYDVKM. This CDR3 contains 14 residues. The CDR3 is CASRPSGRTGELFF. CDR3 nucleotides: TGTGCCAGCAGACCTAGCGGGAGGACCGGGGAGCTGTTTTTT.

DNA of the CDR3: TGTGCCAGCAGCTTGGGGACTAGCGGGAGTTCGGTCAATGAGCAGTTCTTC. Translating gives CASSLGTSGSSVNEQFF. J is TRBJ2-1 and V is TRBV7-9; 14 bases line up with TRBD2. Germline values: CDR1 SEHNR, CDR2 FQNEAQ (reference sequence). The CDR3 has 17 residues. With V trimmed by 3 bases and J by 6 bases, 7 bases remained unmatched.

The chain combines TRBV18 with TRBJ2-1; 10 nucleotides align to TRBD2. This CDR3 spans 17 amino acids. In germline, CDR1 is KGHSH, CDR2 LQKENI. After removal of 5 bases from V and 0 bases from J, the junction contained 7 bases not matched to a gene. The CDR3 DNA reads TGTGCCAGCTCATCAAGGACTAGCGGTAGCTCCTACAATGAGCAGTTCTTC. Residues: CASSSRTSGSSYNEQFF.

This clone occurred a few times. Written as DNA, the CDR3 is TGTGCCAGCAGCTTAGCGCACACAGGGGGCGGCACTGAAGCTTTCTTT. It yields the protein CASSLAHTGGGTEAFF. The chain recombines TRBV7-9 with TRBJ1-1; 9 positions agree with TRBD1. After removal of 0 bases from V and 4 bases from J, the junction contained 6 bases not matched to a gene. Germline V CDR1 and CDR2: SEHNR, FQNEAQ (reference sequence). The CDR3 is 16 residues long.

The chain combines TRBV11-2 with TRBJ1-3; TRBD1 is a possible D gene (5 bases). Trimming left V 6 bases short and J 9 bases short, with 15 bases between. This CDR3 is 13 amino acids long. Germline V gene data show CDR1 as SGHAT and CDR2 as FQNNGV. The CDR3 DNA is TGTGCCAGCAGGCGGGACCCGTCGAGCACCATATATTTT. It yields the protein CASRRDPSSTIYF.

The chain couples TRBV3-1 (or the pseudogene TRBV3-2) to TRBJ1-1, with a weak D call TRBD1 (5 bases). The CDR3 consists of 13 residues. Germline CDR1 reads LGHDT; CDR2 reads YNNKEL (reference sequence). Trimming removed 3 bases from V and 1 base from J, with 6 bases in between. The CDR3 is CASSQGGNTEAFF. DNA for the CDR3: TGTGCCAGCAGCCAGGGGGGGAACACTGAAGCTTTCTTT.

The V and J genes are TRBV27 and TRBJ2-1; TRBD2 aligns across 10 bases. Looked up from germline, CDR1 is MNHEY and CDR2 is SMNVEV (reference sequence). The ends lost 6 bases at V and 6 bases at J; junction bases unmatched: 17. This CDR3 has 18 residues. The CDR3 DNA follows: TGTGCCAGCAGCCTTATGTCGGGGCTAGCGGGAGAGGTCAATGAGCAGTTCTTC. It yields the protein CASSLMSGLAGEVNEQFF.

This rearrangement joins TRBV6-6 to TRBJ1-1; TRBD1 agrees at 8 bases. The CDR3 is 14 amino acids. V trimming: 10 bases; J trimming: 3 bases; junction bases outside the gene matches: 10. CDR1 and CDR2 from the germline V gene are MNHNY and SVGAGI (reference sequence). For the CDR3, the DNA is TGTGCCACCAACAACAGGGGGGCAGACACTGAAGCTTTCTTT. It is translated as CATNNRGADTEAFF.

This clone was observed a single time. The V call is TRBV30, the J call TRBJ2-3, with 10 bases that match TRBD2. This CDR3 contains 15 residues. The ends lost 3 bases at V and 2 bases at J; junction bases unmatched: 5. Germline V gene lookup returns CDR1 GTSNPN and CDR2 SVGIG (reference sequence). The CDR3: CAWRGLAGATDTQYF. CDR3 sequence (DNA): TGTGCCTGGAGGGGCCTAGCGGGGGCCACAGATACGCAGTATTTT.

The rearrangement links TRBV7-4 to TRBJ2-7; 10 nucleotides agree with TRBD2. Trimming cost V 4 bases and J 6 bases; bases outside gene matches: 12. CDR1 is SGHVT, CDR2 SQSDAQ, per germline. The CDR3 runs 16 residues. Here the CDR3 reads CASSYTAGTSEGEQYF. The DNA for the CDR3 is TGTGCCAGCAGCTATACAGCCGGGACTAGCGAAGGCGAGCAGTACTTC.

This chain uses TRBV30 with TRBJ1-2, with TRBD1 identical over 7 bases. The CDR3 sequence is 13 residues long. The germline CDR1 and CDR2 sequences are GTSNPN and SVGIG (reference sequence). V gave up 1 base and J gave up 11 bases; unmatched junction bases: 10. The CDR3 here is CAWSGTGQLVYTF. The CDR3 nucleotides read TGTGCCTGGAGTGGCACGGGACAGCTAGTATACACCTTC.

The rearrangement uses TRBV18 and TRBJ2-3; D is undetermined. V was pared by 6 bases and J by 4 bases, with 17 bases between. In germline, CDR1 is KGHSH, CDR2 LQKENI. This CDR3 spans 15 amino acids. The CDR3: CASSLRVPRADTQYF. The CDR3, as DNA: TGTGCCAGCTCCCTCCGGGTCCCTCGGGCAGATACGCAGTATTTT.

In its sample, this clone was seen once. The V and J genes are TRBV19 and TRBJ1-2, with no clear D. CDR1 is LNHDA and CDR2 is SQIVND in the germline V gene (reference sequence). The CDR3 runs to 14 residues. With 7 bases removed from V and 4 bases from J, the gap between germline ends came to 16 bases. The CDR3 region is CASTDAAGVYGYTF. CDR3 in DNA: TGTGCCAGTACGGACGCGGCGGGTGTCTATGGCTACACCTTC.

This chain joins TRBV19 and TRBJ2-5; 7 bases map to TRBD2. V was clipped by 7 bases and J by 3 bases; unmatched bases: 11. The CDR3 is made up of 15 amino acids. CDR1 and CDR2 (germline): LNHDA, SQIVND (reference sequence). CDR3 loop: CASTLREEQKETQYF. Here the CDR3 DNA reads TGTGCCAGTACCCTACGGGAGGAACAGAAAGAGACCCAGTACTTC.

The rearrangement links TRBV11-1 to TRBJ1-1; 7 nucleotides agree with TRBD1. V shed 5 bases, J shed 10 bases, and the junction held 10 bases outside the gene matches. The CDR3 is 13 amino acids. In germline, CDR1 is SGHAT, CDR2 FQDESV (reference sequence). CDR3 region: CASSPGQRLSAFF. The CDR3 region has the DNA TGTGCCAGCAGCCCGGGACAGCGGCTTTCAGCTTTCTTT.

The sample holds a few counts of this clone. The rearrangement links TRBV7-2 to TRBJ1-5; tentatively, D is TRBD1 (6 bases). The germline V and J ends were trimmed by 3 bases and 5 bases, with 11 bases remaining between them. The germline V gene has CDR1 SGHTA and CDR2 FQGNSA. The CDR3 loop spans 14 amino acids. The CDR3 DNA reads TGTGCCAGCAGCTTCTCCAGGGGCGATCAGCCCCAGCATTTT. It is translated as CASSFSRGDQPQHF.

This chain uses TRBV19 with TRBJ1-5; weak D call: TRBD1 (5 bases). Trimming pared 3 bases from V and 5 bases from J, leaving 17 bases between. The CDR3 has 16 residues. Germline CDR1 is LNHDA and CDR2 is SQIVND (reference sequence). The CDR3 coding sequence is TGTGCCAGTAGTATGGGAGGGGCAGGTGGGTATCAGCCCCAGCATTTT. Translated, it gives CASSMGGAGGYQPQHF.

This clone appeared a single time. This chain joins TRBV9 and TRBJ2-3; 11 nucleotides agree with TRBD2. Germline V lookup: CDR1 SGDLS, CDR2 YYNGEE. This CDR3 region has 17 residues. V gave up 6 bases and J gave up 1 base; unmatched junction bases: 10. In DNA form, the CDR3 reads TGTGCCAGCAACCGTCTAGCGGGGGGCGGGGGCACAGATACGCAGTATTTT. Encoded protein: CASNRLAGGGGTDTQYF.

CDR3 sequence: CASSLDLTGHQPQHF. DNA for the CDR3: TGTGCCAGCAGCTTGGACTTGACAGGCCATCAGCCCCAGCATTTT. The rearrangement links TRBV3-1 (or the pseudogene TRBV3-2) to TRBJ1-5, with D possibly being TRBD1 (6 bases). The CDR3 loop spans 15 amino acids. CDR1 and CDR2 from the germline V gene are LGHDT and YNNKEL (reference sequence). Trimming took 5 bases from V and 5 from J, leaving 16 bases between them.

This chain uses TRBV27 with TRBJ1-5; maybe TRBD1 (6 bases). In germline, CDR1 is MNHEY, CDR2 SMNVEV (reference sequence). This CDR3 is 15 amino acids long. Trimming took 5 bases from V and 4 from J, leaving 15 bases between them. CDR3 nucleotide sequence: TGTGCCAGCAGTGTAGGGTCCGGACAGAATCAGCCCCAGCATTTT. This encodes CASSVGSGQNQPQHF.

This clone showed up just once. The J gene is TRBJ2-3, the V gene TRBV3-1 (or the pseudogene TRBV3-2), with D possibly being TRBD2 (5 bases). Germline V lookup: CDR1 LGHDT, CDR2 YNNKEL (reference sequence). Trimming stripped 3 bases from V and 0 bases from J, with 10 bases between. The CDR3 extends over 15 amino acids. CDR3 in DNA: TGTGCCAGCAGCCAGTTGCGGACTAGCACAGATACGCAGTATTTT. It specifies CASSQLRTSTDTQYF.

The rearrangement joins TRBV15 to TRBJ2-1; 8 bases line up with TRBD2. There are 15 residues in the CDR3. V was clipped by 5 bases and J by 8 bases; unmatched bases: 11. Germline CDR1 reads LNHNV; CDR2 reads YYDKDF (reference sequence). The CDR3 DNA sequence: TGTGCCACCAGCGGATGGCGGGGGGCCGGGGATGAGCAGTTCTTC. Translation: CATSGWRGAGDEQFF.

This clone was counted a few times. The rearrangement uses TRBV7-2 and TRBJ2-7; 9 nucleotides align to TRBD2. CDR3 length equals 17 residues. Germline V CDR1 and CDR2: SGHTA, FQGNSA. V was clipped by 4 bases and J by 2 bases; unmatched bases: 12. DNA of the CDR3: TGTGCCAGCAGCTCCATCCCTCTAGCGGGGAAAACCTACGAGCAGTACTTC. This translates into CASSSIPLAGKTYEQYF.

This chain uses TRBV2 with TRBJ2-1; 8 bases agree with TRBD1. CDR3 length: 14 residues. Germline V CDR1 and CDR2: SNHLY, FYNNEI. J was trimmed by 4 bases and V by 7 bases; bases with no gene match: 6. In DNA form, the CDR3 reads TGTGCCAGCATGGGGACAGGAGATTACAATGAGCAGTTCTTC. The encoded protein is CASMGTGDYNEQFF.

This sequence joins TRBV4-3 and TRBJ2-3; TRBD1 aligns across 9 bases. The CDR3 extends over 22 amino acids. Germline assignment: CDR1 LGHNA and CDR2 YSLEER. With V trimmed by 1 base and J by 4 bases, 24 bases remained unmatched. Written as DNA, the CDR3 is TGCGCCAGCAGCCAAGTATCTTCTTGGGACAGGGAGAAGCGGGGCACGCCAGATACGCAGTATTTT. This sequence encodes CASSQVSSWDREKRGTPDTQYF.

The chain carries TRBV15 and TRBJ2-5; 7 bases are a match to TRBD2. Per germline, CDR1 LNHNV and CDR2 YYDKDF (reference sequence). This CDR3 region has 16 residues. Unmatched junction bases numbered 8, after V lost 2 bases and J lost 2 bases. CDR3 protein: CATSRRLAGTQETQYF. CDR3 sequence (DNA): TGTGCCACCAGCAGAAGACTAGCCGGTACTCAAGAGACCCAGTACTTC.